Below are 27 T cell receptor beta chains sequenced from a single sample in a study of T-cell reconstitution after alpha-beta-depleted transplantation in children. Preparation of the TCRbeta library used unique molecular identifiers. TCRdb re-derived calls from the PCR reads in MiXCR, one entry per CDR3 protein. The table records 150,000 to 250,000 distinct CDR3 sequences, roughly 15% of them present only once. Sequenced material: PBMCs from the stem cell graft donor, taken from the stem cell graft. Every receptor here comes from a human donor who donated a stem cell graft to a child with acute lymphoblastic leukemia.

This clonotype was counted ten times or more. The CDR3 loop reads CASSYPAGGRYEQYF. The DNA of the CDR3 is TGTGCCAGCAGTTACCCCGCAGGGGGTCGCTACGAGCAGTACTTC. The chain joins TRBV6-2 or TRBV6-3 to TRBJ2-7; 7 bases fit TRBD1. Germline lookup yields CDR1 MNHEY and CDR2 SVGEGT. V was clipped by 2 bases and J by 3 bases; unmatched bases: 7. This CDR3 contains 15 residues.

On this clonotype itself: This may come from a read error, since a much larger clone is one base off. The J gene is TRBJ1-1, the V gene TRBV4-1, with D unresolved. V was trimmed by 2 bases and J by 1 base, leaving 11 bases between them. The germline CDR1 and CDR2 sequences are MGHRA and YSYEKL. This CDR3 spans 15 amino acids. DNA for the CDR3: TGCGCCAGCAGCCAATATACCCTCAGGAACACTGAAGCTTTCTTT. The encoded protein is CASSQYTLRNTEAFF.

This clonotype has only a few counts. This CDR3 is CSAPGGGGGYTF. CDR3 DNA sequence: TGCAGTGCCCCCGGGGGCGGAGGGGGCTACACCTTC. V and J are TRBV20-1 and TRBJ1-2; weak D call: TRBD1 (6 bases). This CDR3 region has 12 residues. V lost 6 bases and J 8 bases, leaving 16 bases between the germline ends. Germline values: CDR1 DFQATT, CDR2 SNEGSKA (reference sequence).

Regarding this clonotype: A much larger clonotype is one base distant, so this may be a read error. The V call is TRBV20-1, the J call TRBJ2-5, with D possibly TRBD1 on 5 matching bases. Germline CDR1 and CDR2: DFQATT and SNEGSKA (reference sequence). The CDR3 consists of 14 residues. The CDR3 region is CSARDGQGSETRYF. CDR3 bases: TGCAGTGCTAGAGATGGGCAGGGCTCGGAGACCCGGTACTTC.

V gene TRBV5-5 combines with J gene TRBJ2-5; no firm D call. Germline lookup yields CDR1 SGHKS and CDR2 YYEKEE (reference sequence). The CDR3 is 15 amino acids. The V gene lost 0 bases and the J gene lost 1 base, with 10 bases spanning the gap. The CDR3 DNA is TGTGCCAGCAGCTTGGGAATGGCTTCCCAAGAGACCCAGTACTTC. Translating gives CASSLGMASQETQYF.

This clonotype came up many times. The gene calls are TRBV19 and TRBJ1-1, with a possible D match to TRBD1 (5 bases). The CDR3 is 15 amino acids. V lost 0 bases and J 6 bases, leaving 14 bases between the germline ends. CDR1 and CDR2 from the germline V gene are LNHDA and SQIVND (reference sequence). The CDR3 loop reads CASSIDRVGNPEAFF. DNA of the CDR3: TGTGCCAGTAGTATAGACAGGGTTGGAAATCCTGAAGCTTTCTTT. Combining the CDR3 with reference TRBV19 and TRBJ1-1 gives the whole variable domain DGGITQSPKYLFRKEGQNVTLSCEQNLNHDAMYWYRQDPGQGLRLIYYSQIVNDFQKGDIAEGYSVSREKKESFPLTVTSAQKNPTAFYLCASSIDRVGNPEAFFGQGTRLTVV.

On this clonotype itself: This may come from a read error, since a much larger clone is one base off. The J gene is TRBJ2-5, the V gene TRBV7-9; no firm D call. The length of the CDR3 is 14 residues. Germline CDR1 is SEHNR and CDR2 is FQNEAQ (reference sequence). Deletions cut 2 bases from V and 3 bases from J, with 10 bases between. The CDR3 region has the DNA TGTGCCAGCAGCTTACAGGTGTTTAAAGAGACCCAGTACTTC. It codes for CASSLQVFKETQYF.

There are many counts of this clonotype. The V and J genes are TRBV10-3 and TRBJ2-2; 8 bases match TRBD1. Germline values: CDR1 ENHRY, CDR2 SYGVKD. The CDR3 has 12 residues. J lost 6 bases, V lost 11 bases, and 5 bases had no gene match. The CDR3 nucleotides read TGTGCCGCAGGACAGGGAGCCGGGGAGCTGTTTTTT. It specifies CAAGQGAGELFF.

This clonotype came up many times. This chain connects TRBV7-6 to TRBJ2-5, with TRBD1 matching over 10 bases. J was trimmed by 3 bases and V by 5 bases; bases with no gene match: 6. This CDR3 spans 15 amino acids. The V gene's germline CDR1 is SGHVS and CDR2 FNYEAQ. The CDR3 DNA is TGTGCCAGCAGCCAAAGGACAGGGGGGGAAGAGACCCAGTACTTC. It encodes CASSQRTGGEETQYF.

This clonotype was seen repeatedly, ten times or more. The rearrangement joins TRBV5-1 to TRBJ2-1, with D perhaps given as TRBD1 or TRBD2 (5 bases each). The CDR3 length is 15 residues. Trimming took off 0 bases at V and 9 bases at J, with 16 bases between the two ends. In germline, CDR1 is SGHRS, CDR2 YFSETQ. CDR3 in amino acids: CASSLVIGAGSEQFF. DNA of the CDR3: TGCGCCAGCAGCTTGGTAATAGGGGCGGGTAGTGAGCAGTTCTTC.

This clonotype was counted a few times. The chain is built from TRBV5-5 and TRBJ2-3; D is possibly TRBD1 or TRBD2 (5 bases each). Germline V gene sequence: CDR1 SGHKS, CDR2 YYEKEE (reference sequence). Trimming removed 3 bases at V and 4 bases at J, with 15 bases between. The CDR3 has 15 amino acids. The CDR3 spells CASSSGHVGADTQYF. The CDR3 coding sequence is TGTGCCAGCAGCTCGGGGCACGTCGGCGCAGATACGCAGTATTTT.

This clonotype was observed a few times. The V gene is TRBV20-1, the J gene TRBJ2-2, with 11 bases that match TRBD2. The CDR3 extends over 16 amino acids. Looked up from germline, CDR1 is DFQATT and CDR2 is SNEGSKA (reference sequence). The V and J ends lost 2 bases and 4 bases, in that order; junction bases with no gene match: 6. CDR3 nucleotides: TGCAGTGCTAGACTAGCGGGAGGAGGGGGCACCGGGGAGCTGTTTTTT. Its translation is CSARLAGGGGTGELFF.

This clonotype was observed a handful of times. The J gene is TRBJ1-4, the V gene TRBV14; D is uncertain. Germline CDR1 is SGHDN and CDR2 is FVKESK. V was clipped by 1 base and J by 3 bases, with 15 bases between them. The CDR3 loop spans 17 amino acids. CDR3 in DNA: TGTGCCAGCAGCCAAGTCCACTTCCCGCGAGCTAATGAAAAACTGTTTTTT. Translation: CASSQVHFPRANEKLFF.

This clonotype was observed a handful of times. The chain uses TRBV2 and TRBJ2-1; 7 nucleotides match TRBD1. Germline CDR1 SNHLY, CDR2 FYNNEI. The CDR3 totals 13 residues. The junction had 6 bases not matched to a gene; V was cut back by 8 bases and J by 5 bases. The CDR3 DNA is TGTGCCAGCCAACAGGGGCCTCACAATGAGCAGTTCTTC. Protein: CASQQGPHNEQFF.

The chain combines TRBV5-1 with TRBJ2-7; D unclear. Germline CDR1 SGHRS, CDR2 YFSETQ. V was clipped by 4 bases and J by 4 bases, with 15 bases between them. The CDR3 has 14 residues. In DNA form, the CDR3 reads TGCGCCAGCAGCGAAACCCGAGGCGAATACGAGCAGTACTTC. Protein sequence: CASSETRGEYEQYF.

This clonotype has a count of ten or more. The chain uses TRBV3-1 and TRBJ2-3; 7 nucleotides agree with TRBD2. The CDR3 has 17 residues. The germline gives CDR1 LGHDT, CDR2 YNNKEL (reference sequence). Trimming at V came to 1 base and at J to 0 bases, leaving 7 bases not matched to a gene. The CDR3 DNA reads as TGTGCCAGCAGCCAAGTAGGGTCGCGGGGGAGCACAGATACGCAGTATTTT. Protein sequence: CASSQVGSRGSTDTQYF.

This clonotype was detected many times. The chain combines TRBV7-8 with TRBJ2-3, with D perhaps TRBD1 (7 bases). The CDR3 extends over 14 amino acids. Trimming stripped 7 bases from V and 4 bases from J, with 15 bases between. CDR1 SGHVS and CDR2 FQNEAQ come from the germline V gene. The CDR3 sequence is CASTKQGEADTQYF. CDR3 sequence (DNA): TGTGCCAGCACCAAGCAGGGGGAGGCAGATACGCAGTATTTT.

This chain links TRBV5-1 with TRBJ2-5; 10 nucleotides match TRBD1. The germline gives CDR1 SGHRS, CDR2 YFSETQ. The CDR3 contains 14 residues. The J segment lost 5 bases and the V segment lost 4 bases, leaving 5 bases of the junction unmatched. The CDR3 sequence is CASSRDRGRETQYF. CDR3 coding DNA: TGCGCCAGCAGCAGAGACAGGGGGCGGGAGACCCAGTACTTC.

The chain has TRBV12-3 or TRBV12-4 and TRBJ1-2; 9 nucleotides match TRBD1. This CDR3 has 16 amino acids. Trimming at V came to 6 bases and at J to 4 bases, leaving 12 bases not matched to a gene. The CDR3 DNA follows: TGTGCCAGCAGCCGATCCCCGGGACAGGGAAGCTATGGCTACACCTTC. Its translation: CASSRSPGQGSYGYTF.

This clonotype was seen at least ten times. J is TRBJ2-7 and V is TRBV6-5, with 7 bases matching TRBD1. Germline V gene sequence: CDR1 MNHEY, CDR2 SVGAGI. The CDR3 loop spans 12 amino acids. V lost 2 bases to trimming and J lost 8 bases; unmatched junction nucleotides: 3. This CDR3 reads CASSYPRGKQYF. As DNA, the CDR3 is TGTGCCAGCAGTTACCCCAGGGGGAAGCAGTACTTC.

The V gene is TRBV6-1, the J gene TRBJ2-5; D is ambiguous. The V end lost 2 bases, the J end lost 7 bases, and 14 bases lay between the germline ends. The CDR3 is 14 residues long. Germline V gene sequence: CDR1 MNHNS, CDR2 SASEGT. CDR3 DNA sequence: TGTGCCAGCAGTGAACAAACCCGCTATGGGACCCAGTACTTC. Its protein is CASSEQTRYGTQYF.

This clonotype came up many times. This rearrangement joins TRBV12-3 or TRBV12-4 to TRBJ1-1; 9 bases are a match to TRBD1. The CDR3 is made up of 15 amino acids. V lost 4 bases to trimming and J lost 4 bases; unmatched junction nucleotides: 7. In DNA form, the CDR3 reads TGTGCCAGCAGTTCGACAGGGGGTCGGGGCACTGAAGCTTTCTTT. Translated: CASSSTGGRGTEAFF.

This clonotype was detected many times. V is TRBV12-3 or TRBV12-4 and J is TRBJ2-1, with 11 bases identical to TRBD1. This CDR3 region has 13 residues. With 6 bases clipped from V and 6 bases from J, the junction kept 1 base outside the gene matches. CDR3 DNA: TGTGCCAGCAGGGGGACAGGGGGCAATGAGCAGTTCTTC. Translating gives CASRGTGGNEQFF.

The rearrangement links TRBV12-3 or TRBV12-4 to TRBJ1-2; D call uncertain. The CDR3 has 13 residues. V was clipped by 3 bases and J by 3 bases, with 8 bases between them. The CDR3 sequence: CASSLGLYYGYTF. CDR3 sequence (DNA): TGTGCCAGCAGTTTGGGCCTATACTATGGCTACACCTTC.

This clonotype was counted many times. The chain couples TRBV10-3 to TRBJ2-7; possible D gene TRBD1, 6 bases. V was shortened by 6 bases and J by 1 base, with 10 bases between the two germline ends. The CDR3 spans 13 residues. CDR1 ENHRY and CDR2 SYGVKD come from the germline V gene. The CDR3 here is CAIRKDSSYEQYF. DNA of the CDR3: TGTGCCATCAGGAAGGACAGTTCCTACGAGCAGTACTTC.

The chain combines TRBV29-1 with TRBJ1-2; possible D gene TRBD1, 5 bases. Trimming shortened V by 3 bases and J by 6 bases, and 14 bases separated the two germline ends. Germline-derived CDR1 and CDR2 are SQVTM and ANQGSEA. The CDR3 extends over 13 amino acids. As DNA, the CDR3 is TGCAGCGTTGATCGGGGCAGTCGAGATGGCTACACCTTC. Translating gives CSVDRGSRDGYTF.

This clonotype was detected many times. The chain's CDR3 is CSARSPPKETQYF. The CDR3 bases are TGCAGTGCTAGGTCTCCCCCGAAAGAGACCCAGTACTTC. The chain employs TRBV20-1 and TRBJ2-5; D gene unclear. The germline CDR1 and CDR2 sequences are DFQATT and SNEGSKA (reference sequence). The V end was cut by 3 bases, the J end by 3 bases, with 11 bases between. CDR3 length: 13 amino acids.